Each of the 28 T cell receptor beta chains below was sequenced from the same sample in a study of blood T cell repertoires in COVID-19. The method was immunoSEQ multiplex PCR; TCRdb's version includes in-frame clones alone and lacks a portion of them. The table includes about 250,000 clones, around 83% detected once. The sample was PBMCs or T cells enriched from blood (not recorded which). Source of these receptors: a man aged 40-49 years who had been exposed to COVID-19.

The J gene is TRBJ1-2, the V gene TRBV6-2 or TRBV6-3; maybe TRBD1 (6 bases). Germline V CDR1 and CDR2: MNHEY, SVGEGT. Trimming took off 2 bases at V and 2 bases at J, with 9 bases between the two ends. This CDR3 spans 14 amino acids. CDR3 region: CASSYPGTNYGYTF. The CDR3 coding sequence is TGTGCCAGCAGTTACCCGGGGACAAACTATGGCTACACCTTC.

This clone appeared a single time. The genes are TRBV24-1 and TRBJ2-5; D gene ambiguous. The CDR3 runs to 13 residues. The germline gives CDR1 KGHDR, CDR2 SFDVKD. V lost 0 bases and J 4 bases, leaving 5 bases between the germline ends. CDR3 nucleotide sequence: TGTGCCACCAGTGATTTGACACCAGAGACCCAGTACTTC. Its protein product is CATSDLTPETQYF.

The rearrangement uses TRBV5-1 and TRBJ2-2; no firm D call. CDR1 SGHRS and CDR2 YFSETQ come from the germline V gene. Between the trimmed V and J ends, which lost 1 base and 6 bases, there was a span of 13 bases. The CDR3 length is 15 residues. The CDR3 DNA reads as TGCGCCAGCAGCTTGATAGTTGGAGAGGCCGGGGAGCTGTTTTTT. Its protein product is CASSLIVGEAGELFF.

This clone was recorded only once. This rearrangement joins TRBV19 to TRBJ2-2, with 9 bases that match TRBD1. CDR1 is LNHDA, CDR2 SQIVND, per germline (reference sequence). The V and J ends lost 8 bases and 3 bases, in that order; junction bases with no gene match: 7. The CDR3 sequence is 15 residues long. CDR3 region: CASRRRDRDTGELFF. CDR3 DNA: TGTGCCAGTCGCCGGAGGGACAGGGACACCGGGGAGCTGTTTTTT.

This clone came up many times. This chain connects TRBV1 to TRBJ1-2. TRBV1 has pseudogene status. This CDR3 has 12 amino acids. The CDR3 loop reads CTSSQAGRGYTF. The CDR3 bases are TGCACCAGCAGCCAGGCGGGCCGGGGCTACACCTTC.

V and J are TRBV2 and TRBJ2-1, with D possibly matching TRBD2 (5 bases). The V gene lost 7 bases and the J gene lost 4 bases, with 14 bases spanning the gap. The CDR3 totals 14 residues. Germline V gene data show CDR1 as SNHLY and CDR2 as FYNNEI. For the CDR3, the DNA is TGTGCCAGCACGGGGTCGCTCTGGTACAATGAGCAGTTCTTC. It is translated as CASTGSLWYNEQFF.

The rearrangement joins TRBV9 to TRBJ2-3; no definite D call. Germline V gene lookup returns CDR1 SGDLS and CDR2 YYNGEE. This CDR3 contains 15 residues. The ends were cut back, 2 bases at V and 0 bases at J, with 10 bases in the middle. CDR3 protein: CASSVKESSTDTQYF. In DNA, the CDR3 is TGTGCCAGCAGCGTGAAGGAGAGTAGCACAGATACGCAGTATTTT.

CDR3: CASSTGKVYGYTF. The CDR3 DNA follows: TGTGCCAGCAGTACAGGGAAGGTATATGGCTACACCTTC. V gene TRBV28 combines with J gene TRBJ1-2, with D maybe TRBD1 (6 bases). Trimming stripped 5 bases from V and 5 bases from J, with 12 bases between. In germline, CDR1 is MDHEN, CDR2 SYDVKM. CDR3 length equals 13 residues.

The CDR3 DNA is TGTGCCAGTAGCGAGCCGGGACAGGGGTTGCTTGGCTACACCTTC. Its protein product is CASSEPGQGLLGYTF. The rearrangement joins TRBV19 to TRBJ1-2, with 10 bases fitting TRBD1. Germline V gives CDR1 LNHDA, CDR2 SQIVND (reference sequence). Losses at the gene ends were 6 bases for V and 7 bases for J; bases not matched to a gene: 11. There are 15 residues in the CDR3.

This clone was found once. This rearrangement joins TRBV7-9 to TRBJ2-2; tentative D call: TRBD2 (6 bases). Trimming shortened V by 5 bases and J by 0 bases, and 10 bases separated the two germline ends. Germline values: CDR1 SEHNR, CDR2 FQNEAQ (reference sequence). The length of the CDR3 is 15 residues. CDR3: CASSLSGANTGELFF. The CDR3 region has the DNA TGTGCCAGCAGCCTGTCGGGAGCGAACACCGGGGAGCTGTTTTTT.

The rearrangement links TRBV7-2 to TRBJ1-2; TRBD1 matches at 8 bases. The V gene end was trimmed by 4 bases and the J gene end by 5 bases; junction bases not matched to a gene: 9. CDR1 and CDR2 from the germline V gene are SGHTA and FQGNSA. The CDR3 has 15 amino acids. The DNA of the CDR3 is TGTGCCAGCAGCTACCAGGGGGCGCTATCTTATGGCTACACCTTC. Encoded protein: CASSYQGALSYGYTF.

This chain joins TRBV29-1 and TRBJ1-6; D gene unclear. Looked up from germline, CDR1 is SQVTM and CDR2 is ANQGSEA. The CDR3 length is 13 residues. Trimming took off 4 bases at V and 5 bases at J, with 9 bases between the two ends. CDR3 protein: CSVGAGNNSPLHF. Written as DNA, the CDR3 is TGCAGCGTTGGGGCGGGGAATAATTCACCCCTCCACTTT.

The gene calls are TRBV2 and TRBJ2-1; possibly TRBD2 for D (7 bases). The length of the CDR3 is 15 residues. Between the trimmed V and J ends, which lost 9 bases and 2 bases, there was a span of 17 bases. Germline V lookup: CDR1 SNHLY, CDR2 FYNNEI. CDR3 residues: CASQMRGLTYNEQFF. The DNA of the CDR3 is TGTGCCAGTCAGATGCGGGGGCTCACCTACAATGAGCAGTTCTTC. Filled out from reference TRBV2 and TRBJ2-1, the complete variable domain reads EPEVTQTPSHQVTQMGQEVILRCVPISNHLYFYWYRQILGQKVEFLVSFYNNEISEKSEIFDDQFSVERPDGSNFTLKIRSTKLEDSAMYFCASQMRGLTYNEQFFGPGTRLTVL.

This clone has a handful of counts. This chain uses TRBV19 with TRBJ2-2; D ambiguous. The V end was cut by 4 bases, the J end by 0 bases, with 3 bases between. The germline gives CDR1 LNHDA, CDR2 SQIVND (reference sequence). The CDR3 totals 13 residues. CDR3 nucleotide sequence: TGTGCCAGTAGTACTACGAACACCGGGGAGCTGTTTTTT. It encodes CASSTTNTGELFF.

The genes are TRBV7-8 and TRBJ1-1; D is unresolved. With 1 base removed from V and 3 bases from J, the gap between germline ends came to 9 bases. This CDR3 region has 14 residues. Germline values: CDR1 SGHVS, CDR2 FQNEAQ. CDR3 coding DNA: TGTGCCAGCAGCTTAGATCTCGGGGACACTGAAGCTTTCTTT. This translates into CASSLDLGDTEAFF.

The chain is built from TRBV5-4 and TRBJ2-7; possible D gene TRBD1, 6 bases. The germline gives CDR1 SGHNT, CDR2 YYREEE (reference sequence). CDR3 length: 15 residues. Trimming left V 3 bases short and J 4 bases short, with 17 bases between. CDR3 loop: CASSSTGTNKYEQYF. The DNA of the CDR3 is TGTGCCAGCAGCTCAACCGGGACAAATAAATACGAGCAGTACTTC.

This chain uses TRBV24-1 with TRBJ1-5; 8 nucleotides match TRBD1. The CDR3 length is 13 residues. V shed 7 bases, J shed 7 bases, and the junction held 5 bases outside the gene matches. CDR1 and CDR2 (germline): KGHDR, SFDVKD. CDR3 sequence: CATSQGASQPQHF. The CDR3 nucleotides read TGTGCCACCAGCCAGGGGGCGAGCCAGCCCCAGCATTTT.

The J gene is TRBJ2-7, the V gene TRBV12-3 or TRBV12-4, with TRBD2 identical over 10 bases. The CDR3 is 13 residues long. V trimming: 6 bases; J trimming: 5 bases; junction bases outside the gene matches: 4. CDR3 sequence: CASSEREGHEQYF. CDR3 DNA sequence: TGTGCCAGCAGCGAGCGGGAGGGCCACGAGCAGTACTTC.

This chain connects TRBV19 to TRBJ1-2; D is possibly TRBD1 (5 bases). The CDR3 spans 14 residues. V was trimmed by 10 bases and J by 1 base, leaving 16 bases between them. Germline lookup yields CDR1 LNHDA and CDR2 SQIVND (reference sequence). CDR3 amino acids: CATAPDRNNYGYTF. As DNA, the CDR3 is TGTGCCACCGCCCCCGACAGAAATAACTATGGCTACACCTTC.

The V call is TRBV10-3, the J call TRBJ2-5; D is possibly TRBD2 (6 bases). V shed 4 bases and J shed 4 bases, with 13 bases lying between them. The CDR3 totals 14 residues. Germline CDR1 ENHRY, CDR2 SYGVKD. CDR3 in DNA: TGTGCCATCAGTGCGACTAGGGTTGGAGAGACCCAGTACTTC. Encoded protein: CAISATRVGETQYF.

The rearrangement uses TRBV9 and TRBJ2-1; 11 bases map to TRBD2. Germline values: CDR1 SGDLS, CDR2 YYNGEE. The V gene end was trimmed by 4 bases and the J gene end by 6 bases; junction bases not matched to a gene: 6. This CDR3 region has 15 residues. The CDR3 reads CASSLTSGSVNEQFF. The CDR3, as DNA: TGTGCCAGCAGCCTTACTAGCGGGAGTGTCAATGAGCAGTTCTTC.

The CDR3 loop reads CSALHWGGLNTEAFF. Written as DNA, the CDR3 is TGCAGCGCCCTGCATTGGGGGGGCCTGAACACTGAAGCTTTCTTT. The chain employs TRBV29-1 and TRBJ1-1, with D tentatively TRBD1 (6 bases). The CDR3 contains 15 residues. Per germline, CDR1 SQVTM and CDR2 ANQGSEA. The germline V and J ends were trimmed by 7 bases and 0 bases, with 18 bases remaining between them.

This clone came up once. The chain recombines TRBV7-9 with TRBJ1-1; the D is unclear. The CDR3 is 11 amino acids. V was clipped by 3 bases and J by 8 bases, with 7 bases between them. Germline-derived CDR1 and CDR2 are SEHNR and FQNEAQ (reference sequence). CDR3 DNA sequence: TGTGCCAGCAGCTTCGGGGAAGAAGCTTTCTTT. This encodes CASSFGEEAFF. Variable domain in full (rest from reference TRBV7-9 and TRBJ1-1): DTGVSQNPRHKITKRGQNVTFRCDPISEHNRLYWYRQTLGQGPEFLTYFQNEAQLEKSRLLSDRFSAERPKGSFSTLEIQRTEQGDSAMYLCASSFGEEAFFGQGTRLTVV.

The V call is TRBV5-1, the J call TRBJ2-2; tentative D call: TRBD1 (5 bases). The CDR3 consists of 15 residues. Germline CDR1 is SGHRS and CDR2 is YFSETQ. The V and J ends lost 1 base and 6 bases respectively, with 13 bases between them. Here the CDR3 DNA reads TGCGCCAGCAGCTTGTCTGGGGCCCCCCCCGGGGAGCTGTTTTTT. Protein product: CASSLSGAPPGELFF.

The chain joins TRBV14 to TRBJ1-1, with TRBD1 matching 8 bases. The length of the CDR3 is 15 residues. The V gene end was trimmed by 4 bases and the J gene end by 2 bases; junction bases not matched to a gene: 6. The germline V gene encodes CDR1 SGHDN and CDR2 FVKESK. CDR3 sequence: CASSPTGGRNTEAFF. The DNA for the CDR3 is TGTGCCAGCAGCCCAACAGGGGGGCGAAACACTGAAGCTTTCTTT.

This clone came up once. The DNA for the CDR3 is TGTGCCAGCAGTCGGGGGGGACAGGGGGACTATGGCTACACCTTC. Translated, it gives CASSRGGQGDYGYTF. The V and J genes are TRBV28 and TRBJ1-2, with 11 positions matching TRBD1. The length of the CDR3 is 15 residues. Trimming at V came to 5 bases and at J to 3 bases, leaving 5 bases not matched to a gene. Germline lookup yields CDR1 MDHEN and CDR2 SYDVKM.

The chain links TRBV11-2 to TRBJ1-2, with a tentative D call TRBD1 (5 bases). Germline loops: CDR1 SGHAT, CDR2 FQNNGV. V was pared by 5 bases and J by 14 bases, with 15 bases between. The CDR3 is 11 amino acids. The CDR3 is CASSLTSTATF. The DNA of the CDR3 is TGTGCCAGCAGCCTCACGTCGACAGCTACCTTC.

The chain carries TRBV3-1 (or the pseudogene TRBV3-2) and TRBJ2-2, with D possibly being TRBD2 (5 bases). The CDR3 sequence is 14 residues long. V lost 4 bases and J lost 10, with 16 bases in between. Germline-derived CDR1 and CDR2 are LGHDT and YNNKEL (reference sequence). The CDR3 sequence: CASSPGLLWSELFF. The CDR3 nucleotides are TGTGCCAGCAGCCCCGGACTTCTGTGGTCGGAGCTGTTTTTT.